This TCR beta chain was sequenced for a study of T cells in Graves' hyperthyroidism and ophthalmopathy. RNA transcripts were the template for amplifying TCR beta CDR3 regions. The TCR CDR3 first-round RT-PCR relied on the HTBI primer set. TCRdb recomputed calls from the multiplex PCR reads with MiXCR, one row per CDR3 protein. The sample yields about 330,000 distinct CDR3 sequences, roughly an eighth seen once. Study results and caveats: Most thyroid clonotypes that were expanded above 0.001 also turned up in blood.

Exclusion criteria comprised uncontrolled infection, other autoimmune disease, pregnancy or lactation. A word on this clonotype: Its antigen is undetermined. A single base separates this from a much larger clone, so it may be a read error.

The CDR3 has 13 amino acids. Germline V lookup: CDR1 MNHEY, CDR2 SMNVEV (reference sequence). The receptor's source is a woman in her thirties or forties with Graves' ophthalmopathy. The rearrangement links TRBV27 to TRBJ2-7; the D gene is possibly TRBD2 (6 bases). Specimen: blood. CDR3 protein: CASKEGSGYEQHF. The CDR3 DNA reads TGTGCCAGCAAGGAGGGTAGTGGGTACGAGCAGCACTTC.